Listed here are 17 T cell receptor beta chains from one sample, sequenced in a study of T cell changes during pregnancy in multiple sclerosis. Libraries were prepared by immunoSEQ multiplex PCR; TCRdb keeps only in-frame clonotypes and omits some of them. The profile covers 65,000 to 95,000 clones, with roughly 94% appearing a single time and about 0.99% taken by the ten largest. The source was peripheral blood, collected in the second trimester of pregnancy. These receptors all stem from a female donor in good health, enrolled as a control in a pregnancy study.

This clone was detected only once. The chain joins TRBV27 to TRBJ2-5; D perhaps matches TRBD1 (6 bases). There are 16 residues in the CDR3. V was trimmed by 6 bases and J by 4 bases, leaving 21 bases between them. CDR1 is MNHEY and CDR2 is SMNVEV in the germline V gene (reference sequence). CDR3 residues: CASSLRQEGLGETQYF. CDR3 DNA: TGTGCCAGCAGCCTTCGACAGGAAGGGTTAGGAGAGACCCAGTACTTC.

The V call is TRBV2, the J call TRBJ2-5; 7 nucleotides line up with TRBD1. Germline assignment: CDR1 SNHLY and CDR2 FYNNEI. V shed 4 bases, J shed 5 bases, and the junction held 10 bases outside the gene matches. The CDR3 has 15 amino acids. CDR3 sequence (DNA): TGTGCCAGCAGTGGAAGACAGGGCGTGGGGGAGACCCAGTACTTC. Amino acids: CASSGRQGVGETQYF. Based on the CDR3 plus reference TRBV2 and TRBJ2-5, the full variable domain is EPEVTQTPSHQVTQMGQEVILRCVPISNHLYFYWYRQILGQKVEFLVSFYNNEISEKSEIFDDQFSVERPDGSNFTLKIRSTKLEDSAMYFCASSGRQGVGETQYFGPGTRLLVL.

This clone was picked up one time. J is TRBJ2-7 and V is TRBV6-5; D might be TRBD2 (6 bases). The CDR3 has 13 amino acids. Germline-derived CDR1 and CDR2 are MNHEY and SVGAGI. Trimming stripped 6 bases from V and 5 bases from J, with 14 bases between. The CDR3 sequence: CASSNGRMDEQYF. The DNA of the CDR3 is TGTGCCAGCAGCAACGGGAGAATGGACGAGCAGTACTTC.

This chain links TRBV5-1 with TRBJ2-1, with 11 bases lining up with TRBD2. V shed 1 base and J 7 bases; nucleotides not matched to a gene: 1. The CDR3 covers 14 residues. CDR1 and CDR2 from the germline V gene are SGHRS and YFSETQ. The CDR3 DNA reads as TGCGCCAGCAGCTTGACTAGCGGGAGAAATGAGCAGTTCTTC. It is translated as CASSLTSGRNEQFF.

This clone was counted a single time. V usage is TRBV7-2 and J usage is TRBJ2-7; 7 bases match TRBD2. V shed 3 bases, J shed 3 bases, and the junction held 14 bases outside the gene matches. Germline V lookup: CDR1 SGHTA, CDR2 FQGNSA. This CDR3 spans 17 amino acids. CDR3 in amino acids: CASSLILTGTKFYEQYF. CDR3 bases: TGTGCCAGCAGCTTGATCCTGACCGGGACTAAATTCTACGAGCAGTACTTC.

This chain connects TRBV5-4 to TRBJ1-2; unclear D gene. V was trimmed by 4 bases and J by 1 base, leaving 11 bases between them. CDR1 is SGHNT and CDR2 is YYREEE in the germline V gene (reference sequence). This CDR3 is built from 14 residues. This chain's CDR3 is CASSLSQINYGYTF. CDR3 sequence (DNA): TGTGCCAGCAGCCTCTCACAGATTAACTATGGCTACACCTTC.

This clone was recorded only once. The J gene is TRBJ2-5, the V gene TRBV25-1; no reliable D call. TRBJ2-7 matches the DNA end more closely, so the J call is doubtful. CDR3 length: 11 residues. From germline, CDR1 is MGHDK and CDR2 SYGVNS. CDR3 DNA: TGTGCCAGCAGTGGAACCTACGAGCAGTACTTC. It specifies CASSGTYEQYF.

The rearrangement joins TRBV28 to TRBJ1-1; D unresolved. The CDR3 extends over 17 amino acids. V lost 2 bases and J lost 1, with 17 bases in between. Germline CDR1 and CDR2: MDHEN and SYDVKM. The CDR3 loop reads CASSLRINRVTNTEAFF. The DNA for the CDR3 is TGTGCCAGCAGTTTAAGAATTAATAGAGTAACGAACACTGAAGCTTTCTTT.

V and J are TRBV25-1 and TRBJ1-4; 9 nucleotides agree with TRBD1. Germline CDR1 is MGHDK and CDR2 is SYGVNS. This CDR3 has 17 amino acids. V was clipped by 1 base and J by 6 bases; unmatched bases: 9. The CDR3 coding sequence is TGTGCCAGCAGTGAATCCATTGACAGGGGGGTACATGAAAAACTGTTTTTT. As protein: CASSESIDRGVHEKLFF.

The chain uses TRBV29-1 and TRBJ2-1; the match to TRBD2 covers 11 bases. CDR1 is SQVTM, CDR2 ANQGSEA, per germline. V trimming: 5 bases; J trimming: 4 bases; junction bases outside the gene matches: 4. The CDR3 has 14 amino acids. CDR3 sequence reads: CSVLAGGGYNEQFF. The CDR3 coding sequence is TGCAGCGTTCTAGCGGGAGGCGGATACAATGAGCAGTTCTTC.

V and J are TRBV27 and TRBJ1-2, with D possibly being TRBD1 (5 bases). This CDR3 contains 13 residues. With 6 bases removed from V and 8 bases from J, the gap between germline ends came to 16 bases. CDR1 is MNHEY, CDR2 SMNVEV, per germline (reference sequence). The CDR3 region is CASRAGPSDGYTF. The CDR3 nucleotides read TGTGCCAGCAGGGCGGGACCGTCGGACGGCTACACCTTC.

The chain uses TRBV7-9 and TRBJ2-1; 7 nucleotides line up with TRBD2. V dropped 1 base and J dropped 7; count of bases not matched to a gene: 4. Germline V gene data show CDR1 as SEHNR and CDR2 as FQNEAQ (reference sequence). The CDR3 has 14 amino acids. The CDR3: CASSLEVRGNEQFF. The DNA for the CDR3 is TGTGCCAGCAGCTTAGAAGTGCGGGGGAATGAGCAGTTCTTC.

The chain uses TRBV5-1 and TRBJ2-3, with D tentatively TRBD2 (5 bases). V lost 1 base and J 6 bases, leaving 9 bases between the germline ends. The length of the CDR3 is 13 residues. The germline V gene has CDR1 SGHRS and CDR2 YFSETQ. The CDR3 protein is CASSLPGEDTQYF. CDR3 coding DNA: TGCGCCAGCAGCTTGCCTGGGGAGGATACGCAGTATTTT.

The chain recombines TRBV6-4 with TRBJ2-3; TRBD2 aligns across 7 bases. J was trimmed by 2 bases and V by 3 bases; bases with no gene match: 5. The CDR3 is 15 residues long. Germline assignment: CDR1 MRHNA and CDR2 SNTAGT. DNA for the CDR3: TGTGCCAGCAGTGAAGCCAGCGGGAACACAGATACGCAGTATTTT. It codes for CASSEASGNTDTQYF.

This chain uses TRBV5-4 with TRBJ1-3; no definite D call. In germline, CDR1 is SGHNT, CDR2 YYREEE (reference sequence). The CDR3 loop spans 14 amino acids. The ends were cut back, 4 bases at V and 0 bases at J, with 8 bases in the middle. The CDR3 region has the DNA TGTGCCAGCAGCAGACAAAACTCTGGAAACACCATATATTTT. Translating it yields CASSRQNSGNTIYF. Based on the CDR3 plus reference TRBV5-4 and TRBJ1-3, the full variable domain is ETGVTQSPTHLIKTRGQQVTLRCSSQSGHNTVSWYQQALGQGPQFIFQYYREEENGRGNFPPRFSGLQFPNYSSELNVNALELDDSALYLCASSRQNSGNTIYFGEGSWLTVV.

The rearrangement joins TRBV5-1 to TRBJ2-5; TRBD2 matches at 9 bases. V was clipped by 3 bases and J by 7 bases; unmatched bases: 13. Germline CDR1 reads SGHRS; CDR2 reads YFSETQ. The CDR3 is made up of 16 amino acids. In nucleotides, the CDR3 is TGCGCCAGCAGCTGGAGTGGTCTAGCGGGATGGGTGACCCAGTACTTC. Translated: CASSWSGLAGWVTQYF.

This sequence joins TRBV7-9 and TRBJ2-3; no reliable D call. From germline, CDR1 is SEHNR and CDR2 FQNEAQ (reference sequence). Trimming took 4 bases from V and 0 from J, leaving 11 bases between them. The CDR3 spans 15 residues. Written as DNA, the CDR3 is TGTGCCAGCAGCTCGCCCTACGGGAGCACAGATACGCAGTATTTT. Amino acid sequence: CASSSPYGSTDTQYF.